This T cell receptor beta chain was observed in a study of read filtering for tumor transcriptome and immune sequencing. Whole-study context: TCR-mapped reads were about 3.5 to 10.27 million with IR-seq versus roughly 85 to 1,400 with RNA-seq.

In its sample, this clonotype was seen many times. Its antigen is not identified. This library used roughly 430 ng RNA and molecular barcoded adaptors spanning alpha/delta and beta/gamma chains. Via MiXCR, TCRdb re-called the reads, giving one row per CDR3 protein. The repertoire holds tens of thousands of distinct CDR3 sequences, roughly 13% seen once, with 27% in the top ten. Germline-derived CDR1 and CDR2 are LGHNA and YNFKEQ. Trimming cost V 5 bases and J 6 bases; bases outside gene matches: 17. CDR3 length: 17 residues. General study findings and limits: IR-seq and RNA-seq agreed better without single-read clonotypes. RNA-seq captured clonotypes less deeply and reliably than IR-seq.

Sequencing was performed on a population of CD138-negative cells sorted from bone marrow. The TCR comes from a donor aged 40 or over with multiple myeloma. The gene calls are TRBV4-2 and TRBJ2-7; 9 nucleotides line up with TRBD2. The CDR3 reads CASSDPLGEAGGSEQYF. The CDR3, as DNA: TGTGCCAGCAGCGACCCACTGGGGGAAGCGGGAGGATCCGAGCAGTACTTC.